The 8 T cell receptor beta chains presented below share a single source sample, sequenced in a study of cytomegalovirus exposure and HLA in healthy donors. It was with 60 Vbeta and 13 Jbeta primers that the PCR ran. Some clones are missing from TCRdb's copy, which holds only in-frame ones; the method was immunoSEQ multiplex PCR. The sample consists of more than 85,000 clones, 73% of them appearing once. Sample: PBMCs. These receptors came from a man aged 35-49 years in good health and CMV-seronegative.

V and J are TRBV29-1 and TRBJ2-5; D not certain. The CDR3 has 10 residues. Between the trimmed V and J ends, which lost 4 bases and 2 bases, there was a span of 2 bases. CDR1 and CDR2 from the germline V gene are SQVTM and ANQGSEA. The CDR3 sequence: CSVAQETQYF. The CDR3, as DNA: TGCAGCGTTGCACAAGAGACCCAGTACTTC. Full variable domain (rest looked up from reference TRBV29-1 and TRBJ2-5): SAVISQKPSRDICQRGTSLTIQCQVDSQVTMMFWYRQQPGQSLTLIATANQGSEATYESGFVIDKFPISRPNLTFSTLTVSNMSPEDSSIYLCSVAQETQYFGPGTRLLVL.

This clone appeared a few times. The genes are TRBV30 and TRBJ1-5, with TRBD1 as a possible D gene (5 bases). CDR1 and CDR2 from the germline V gene are GTSNPN and SVGIG (reference sequence). The CDR3 has 16 amino acids. The V and J ends lost 3 bases and 4 bases respectively, with 19 bases between them. CDR3 sequence: CAWSARAGQKNQPQHF. The CDR3 nucleotides read TGTGCCTGGAGCGCCAGGGCTGGGCAGAAGAATCAGCCCCAGCATTTT.

V is TRBV5-6 and J is TRBJ2-5; D ambiguous. V lost 0 bases and J lost 7, with 10 bases in between. Germline loops: CDR1 SGHDT, CDR2 YYEEEE. This CDR3 has 13 amino acids. The CDR3 nucleotides are TGTGCCAGCAGCTTGGGCGGTTTGGGGACCCAGTACTTC. Its translation is CASSLGGLGTQYF. Looking up the rest from reference TRBV5-6 and TRBJ2-5 gives the full variable domain: DAGVTQSPTHLIKTRGQQVTLRCSPKSGHDTVSWYQQALGQGPQFIFQYYEEEERQRGNFPDRFSGHQFPNYSSELNVNALLLGDSALYLCASSLGGLGTQYFGPGTRLLVL.

This clone was detected only a few times. The V call is TRBV7-9, the J call TRBJ2-7; no definite D call. Germline CDR1 is SEHNR and CDR2 is FQNEAQ (reference sequence). The CDR3 is made up of 12 amino acids. V lost 4 bases and J 3 bases, leaving 7 bases between the germline ends. CDR3: CASSSQHYEQYF. The CDR3, as DNA: TGTGCCAGCAGCTCACAACACTACGAGCAGTACTTC.

This chain links TRBV10-3 with TRBJ2-7; D is undetermined. From germline, CDR1 is ENHRY and CDR2 SYGVKD. Trimming removed 0 bases at V and 3 bases at J, with 6 bases between. This CDR3 is built from 13 residues. DNA for the CDR3: TGTGCCATCAGTGAGTCGTCACACTACGAGCAGTACTTC. Its protein is CAISESSHYEQYF.

This rearrangement joins TRBV11-2 to TRBJ2-7, with D unclear. The CDR3 covers 13 residues. The germline V gene encodes CDR1 SGHAT and CDR2 FQNNGV. The ends were cut back, 1 base at V and 3 bases at J, with 7 bases in the middle. This chain's CDR3 is CASSLAFFYEQYF. In nucleotides, the CDR3 is TGTGCCAGCAGCTTAGCCTTTTTCTACGAGCAGTACTTC.

V gene TRBV6-5 combines with J gene TRBJ1-4; 8 nucleotides match TRBD1. Trimming at V came to 5 bases and at J to 6 bases, leaving 8 bases not matched to a gene. The CDR3 sequence is 15 residues long. Germline assignment: CDR1 MNHEY and CDR2 SVGAGI. DNA of the CDR3: TGTGCCAGCAGTGGGGGGGGGACAGGAGATGAAAAACTGTTTTTT. Protein sequence: CASSGGGTGDEKLFF.

The chain uses TRBV6-6 and TRBJ2-3; D call uncertain. The CDR3 consists of 12 residues. V dropped 6 bases and J dropped 5 bases, with 9 bases sitting between them. Germline CDR1 MNHNY, CDR2 SVGAGI (reference sequence). The CDR3 protein is CASSPVGDTQYF. Here the CDR3 DNA reads TGTGCCAGCAGCCCGGTTGGAGATACGCAGTATTTT.